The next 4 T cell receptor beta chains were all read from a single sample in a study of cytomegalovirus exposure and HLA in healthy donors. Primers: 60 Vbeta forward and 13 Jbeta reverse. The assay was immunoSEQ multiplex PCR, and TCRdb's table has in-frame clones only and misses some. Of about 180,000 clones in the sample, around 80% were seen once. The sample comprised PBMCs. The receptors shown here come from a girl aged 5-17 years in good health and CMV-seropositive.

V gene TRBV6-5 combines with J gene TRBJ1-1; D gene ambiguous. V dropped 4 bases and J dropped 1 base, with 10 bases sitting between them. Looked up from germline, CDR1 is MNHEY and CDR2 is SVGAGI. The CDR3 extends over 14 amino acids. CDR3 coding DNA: TGTGCCAGCAGTTTAAATCAGGAGAACACTGAAGCTTTCTTT. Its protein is CASSLNQENTEAFF.

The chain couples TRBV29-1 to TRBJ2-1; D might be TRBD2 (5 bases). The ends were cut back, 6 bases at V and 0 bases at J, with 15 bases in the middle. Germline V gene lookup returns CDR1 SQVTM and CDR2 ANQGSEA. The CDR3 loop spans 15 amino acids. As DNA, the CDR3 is TGCAGCGTCGACTCGGGATCCAGCTCCTACAATGAGCAGTTCTTC. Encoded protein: CSVDSGSSSYNEQFF.

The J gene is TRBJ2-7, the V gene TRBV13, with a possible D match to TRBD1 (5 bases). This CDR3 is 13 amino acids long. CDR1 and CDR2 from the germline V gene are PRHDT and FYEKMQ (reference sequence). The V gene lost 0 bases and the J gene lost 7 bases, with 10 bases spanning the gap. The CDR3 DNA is TGTGCCAGCAGCTTAGGCACAGGTCGGGAGCAGTACTTC. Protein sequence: CASSLGTGREQYF.

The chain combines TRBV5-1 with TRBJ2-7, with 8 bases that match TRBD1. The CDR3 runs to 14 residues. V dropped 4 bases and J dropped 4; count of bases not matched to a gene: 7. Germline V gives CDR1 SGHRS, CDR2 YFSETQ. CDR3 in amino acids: CASSPGQGLYEQYF. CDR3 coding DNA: TGCGCCAGCAGCCCTGGACAGGGACTTTACGAGCAGTACTTC. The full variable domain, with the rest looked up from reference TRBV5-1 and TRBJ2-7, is KAGVTQTPRYLIKTRGQQVTLSCSPISGHRSVSWYQQTPGQGLQFLFEYFSETQRNKGNFPGRFSGRQFSNSRSEMNVSTLELGDSALYLCASSPGQGLYEQYFGPGTRLTVT.